A single sample is the source of the 15 T cell receptor beta chains below, sequenced in a study of Tregs in tolerant kidney transplant recipients. Sequencing used immunoSEQ multiplex PCR; TCRdb keeps in-frame clones, though not all of them. The repertoire has about 73,000 clones, roughly 98% of them found once; the top ten carry 0.56%. Sequencing was performed on CD4+ T cells from blood, taken before the transplant. All receptors come from a human donor who received a combined kidney and bone marrow transplant.

This sequence joins TRBV5-1 and TRBJ2-3, with 11 bases fitting TRBD2. Germline trimming cut 1 base from V and 0 bases from J; bases unmatched to any gene: 4. Per the germline V gene, CDR1 is SGHRS and CDR2 is YFSETQ. The CDR3 sequence is 17 residues long. The CDR3 nucleotides read TGCGCCAGCAGCTTGCCTAGCGGGGGGACTAGCACAGATACGCAGTATTTT. Translating it yields CASSLPSGGTSTDTQYF.

This chain uses TRBV30 with TRBJ2-1; 11 positions agree with TRBD2. Per the germline V gene, CDR1 is GTSNPN and CDR2 is SVGIG (reference sequence). This CDR3 comprises 16 residues. The V gene end was trimmed by 3 bases and the J gene end by 0 bases; junction bases not matched to a gene: 4. In nucleotides, the CDR3 is TGTGCCTGGAGAGGGACTAGCGGAAGCTCCTACAATGAGCAGTTCTTC. Amino acids: CAWRGTSGSSYNEQFF.

This chain joins TRBV6-4 and TRBJ2-7; D might be TRBD2 (5 bases). Trimming shortened V by 7 bases and J by 6 bases, and 25 bases separated the two germline ends. CDR1 and CDR2 (germline): MRHNA, SNTAGT. This CDR3 spans 16 amino acids. The CDR3: CASMGLASQRFSEQYF. CDR3 DNA sequence: TGTGCCAGCATGGGGTTAGCGTCTCAGCGGTTTAGCGAGCAGTACTTC.

The CDR3 DNA reads as TGTGCCAGCAGCCAGGACAGGGGGGACTACAATGAGCAGTTCTTC. This sequence encodes CASSQDRGDYNEQFF. The J gene is TRBJ2-1, the V gene TRBV11-3; TRBD1 matches 10 bases. Per germline, CDR1 SGHNT and CDR2 YENEEA. With V trimmed by 5 bases and J by 3 bases, 4 bases remained unmatched. The CDR3 is 15 amino acids.

V and J are TRBV7-7 and TRBJ2-2; TRBD2 matches at 9 bases. This CDR3 region has 16 residues. J was trimmed by 5 bases and V by 4 bases; bases with no gene match: 8. Germline CDR1 SSHAT, CDR2 FNYEAQ (reference sequence). The CDR3 here is CASSSLAGLGTGELFF. For the CDR3, the DNA is TGTGCCAGCAGCTCCCTAGCGGGACTGGGAACCGGGGAGCTGTTTTTT. Combining the CDR3 with reference TRBV7-7 and TRBJ2-2 gives the whole variable domain GAGVSQSPRYKVTKRGQDVTLRCDPISSHATLYWYQQALGQGPEFLTYFNYEAQPDKSGLPSDRFSAERPEGSISTLTIQRTEQRDSAMYRCASSSLAGLGTGELFFGEGSRLTVL.

The chain combines TRBV7-9 with TRBJ1-1, with a possible D match to TRBD1 (5 bases). The germline CDR1 and CDR2 sequences are SEHNR and FQNEAQ (reference sequence). The CDR3 contains 15 residues. V was clipped by 2 bases and J by 2 bases, with 12 bases between them. The chain's CDR3 is CASSLNRQSNTEAFF. CDR3 DNA: TGTGCCAGCAGCTTAAACAGACAGTCCAACACTGAAGCTTTCTTT.

This sequence joins TRBV5-1 and TRBJ2-7; 11 bases map to TRBD1. The CDR3 consists of 13 residues. Germline values: CDR1 SGHRS, CDR2 YFSETQ. Losses at the gene ends were 6 bases for V and 7 bases for J; bases not matched to a gene: 6. CDR3 region: CASTGQGGGEQYF. The CDR3 region has the DNA TGCGCCAGCACGGGACAGGGGGGTGGTGAGCAGTACTTC.

V and J are TRBV5-4 and TRBJ2-1; TRBD1 agrees at 8 bases. This CDR3 comprises 15 residues. Germline CDR1 and CDR2: SGHNT and YYREEE (reference sequence). V trimming: 1 base; J trimming: 6 bases; junction bases outside the gene matches: 6. The CDR3 loop reads CASSLRTGKGNEQFF. CDR3 sequence (DNA): TGTGCCAGCAGCTTGAGGACAGGGAAAGGCAATGAGCAGTTCTTC.

The V call is TRBV11-3, the J call TRBJ2-7, with 12 nucleotides matching TRBD2. From germline, CDR1 is SGHNT and CDR2 YENEEA. V was pared by 5 bases and J by 2 bases, with 7 bases of the junction left unmatched. The length of the CDR3 is 16 residues. CDR3 loop: CASSPTWTSGAYEQYF. The CDR3 DNA sequence: TGTGCCAGCAGCCCCACCTGGACTAGCGGGGCCTACGAGCAGTACTTC. The complete variable domain, with remaining parts taken from reference TRBV11-3 and TRBJ2-7, reads EAGVVQSPRYKIIEKKQPVAFWCNPISGHNTLYWYLQNLGQGPELLIRYENEEAVDDSQLPKDRFSAERLKGVDSTLKIQPAELGDSAVYLCASSPTWTSGAYEQYFGPGTRLTVT.

The genes are TRBV6-1 and TRBJ2-3, with 8 bases fitting TRBD2. CDR1 is MNHNS, CDR2 SASEGT, per germline. V trimming: 7 bases; J trimming: 1 base; junction bases outside the gene matches: 4. The CDR3 is made up of 14 amino acids. The CDR3 loop is CASTLSGGTDTQYF. DNA for the CDR3: TGTGCCAGCACACTTAGCGGGGGCACAGATACGCAGTATTTT.

The chain carries TRBV15 and TRBJ2-7; unclear D gene. Trimming removed 0 bases at V and 2 bases at J, with 11 bases between. The germline gives CDR1 LNHNV, CDR2 YYDKDF (reference sequence). There are 15 residues in the CDR3. The CDR3 loop is CATSRDQDKAYEQYF. DNA of the CDR3: TGTGCCACCAGCAGAGATCAAGACAAAGCCTACGAGCAGTACTTC.

The rearrangement links TRBV4-1 to TRBJ2-7; 12 positions match TRBD2. CDR1 MGHRA and CDR2 YSYEKL come from the germline V gene. The ends lost 0 bases at V and 6 bases at J; junction bases unmatched: 6. The CDR3 covers 16 residues. The CDR3 DNA reads TGCGCCAGCAGCCAAGATAGGGCTAGCGGGAGGGGCGAGCAGTACTTC. Encoded protein: CASSQDRASGRGEQYF.

The chain employs TRBV6-5 and TRBJ2-2; 7 positions match TRBD2. J lost 5 bases, V lost 4 bases, and 4 bases had no gene match. The CDR3 length is 14 residues. CDR1 and CDR2 (germline): MNHEY, SVGAGI. Here the CDR3 DNA reads TGTGCCAGCAGTTTGATGCGGGGGACCGGGGAGCTGTTTTTT. As protein: CASSLMRGTGELFF.

The table lists this clone with a count of one. The chain has TRBV7-8 and TRBJ2-2; 8 bases align to TRBD2. V dropped 4 bases and J dropped 0; count of bases not matched to a gene: 7. The CDR3 is 17 amino acids. The V gene's germline CDR1 is SGHVS and CDR2 FQNEAQ. For the CDR3, the DNA is TGTGCCAGCAGCTCATTTGTGCGGGGGGCGAACACCGGGGAGCTGTTTTTT. Its translation: CASSSFVRGANTGELFF.

The V call is TRBV5-5, the J call TRBJ1-2; D is uncertain. CDR1 and CDR2 (germline): SGHKS, YYEKEE (reference sequence). The CDR3 totals 13 residues. Trimming shortened V by 0 bases and J by 2 bases, and 5 bases separated the two germline ends. CDR3 sequence reads: CASSLARNYGYTF. The CDR3 coding sequence is TGTGCCAGCAGCTTGGCCAGGAACTATGGCTACACCTTC.